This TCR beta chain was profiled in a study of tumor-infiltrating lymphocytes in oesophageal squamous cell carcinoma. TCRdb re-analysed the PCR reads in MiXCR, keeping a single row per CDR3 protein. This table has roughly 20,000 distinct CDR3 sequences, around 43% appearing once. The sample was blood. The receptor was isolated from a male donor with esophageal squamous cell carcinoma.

This CDR3 is CASSLSSGLQSPLHF. For the CDR3, the DNA is TGTGCCAGCAGTTTATCTTCAGGGTTACAATCACCCCTCCACTTT. The rearrangement joins TRBV27 to TRBJ1-6, with D possibly matching TRBD1 (5 bases). The V gene lost 0 bases and the J gene lost 10 bases, with 13 bases spanning the gap. The CDR3 spans 15 residues. Germline-derived CDR1 and CDR2 are MNHEY and SMNVEV (reference sequence).